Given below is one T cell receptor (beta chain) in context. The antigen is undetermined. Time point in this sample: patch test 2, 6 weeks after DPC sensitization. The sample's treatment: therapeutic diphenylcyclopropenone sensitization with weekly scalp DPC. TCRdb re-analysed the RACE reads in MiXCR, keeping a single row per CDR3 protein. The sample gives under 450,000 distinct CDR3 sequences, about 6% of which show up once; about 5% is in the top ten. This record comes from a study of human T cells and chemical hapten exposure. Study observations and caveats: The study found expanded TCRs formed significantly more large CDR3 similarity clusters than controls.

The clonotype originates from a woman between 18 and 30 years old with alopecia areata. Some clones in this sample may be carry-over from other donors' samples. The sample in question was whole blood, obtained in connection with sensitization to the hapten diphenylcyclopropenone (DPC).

The CDR3 reads CASSLDGTSAYNEQFF. CDR3 coding DNA: TGCGCCAGCAGCTTGGATGGGACTAGCGCCTACAATGAGCAGTTCTTC. The chain combines TRBV5-1 with TRBJ2-1; 10 bases fit TRBD2. V lost 0 bases to trimming and J lost 2 bases; unmatched junction nucleotides: 2. The CDR3 is 16 residues long. Germline V gives CDR1 SGHRS, CDR2 YFSETQ.